This T cell receptor (beta chain) was observed in a study of blood T cell repertoires in COVID-19. Study details: The samples span acute and convalescent COVID-19 from the United States, Italy and Spain.

Under the authors' procedure: Reference gene primer amplification gave estimated nucleated cell counts. Profiled with immunoSEQ multiplex PCR; TCRdb holds only in-frame clones, not every one. V and J calls and clone size follow that table, whereas D and trimming were derived from the DNA. The repertoire consists of over 150,000 clones, with roughly 88% occurring once and the leading ten covering about a sixth. The CDR3 runs 15 residues. The V and J ends lost 7 bases and 2 bases, in that order; junction bases with no gene match: 9. From germline, CDR1 is MDHEN and CDR2 SYDVKM. Sequenced sample: peripheral blood. The J gene is TRBJ2-7, the V gene TRBV28; 9 bases align to TRBD1. The TCR was taken from a man in his forties or fifties with COVID-19, enrolled during active disease. CDR3 in DNA: TGTGCCAGCACTCGCGGGGGACAGGGCCCCTACGAGCAGTACTTC. Amino acids: CASTRGGQGPYEQYF.